This T cell receptor (beta chain) came from a study of T-cell reconstitution after alpha-beta-depleted transplantation in children. A library of TCRbeta sequences, prepared with unique molecular identifiers, was generated. TCRdb passed the PCR reads through MiXCR, listing each CDR3 protein once. The data show around 600,000 distinct CDR3 sequences, about 10% seen once. The CDR3 consists of 15 residues. CDR1 and CDR2 from the germline V gene are MNHEY and SVGAGI. V dropped 0 bases and J dropped 3 bases, with 12 bases sitting between them. The chain uses TRBV6-5 and TRBJ2-7, with a tentative D call TRBD2 (6 bases). This clonotype was sampled from a human donor who donated a stem cell graft to a child with acute myeloid leukemia. The specimen comprised PBMCs from the stem cell graft donor, sampled from the stem cell graft. The CDR3 bases are TGTGCCAGCAGTTACTCTCGGGGGAGCATCTACGAGCAGTACTTC. Protein sequence: CASSYSRGSIYEQYF.